A selection of T cell receptor beta chains follows, all from one sample in a study of molecular identifiers for immune sequencing clone quantification. Each CDR3 protein is one row after TCRdb ran MiXCR on the PCR reads. The data hold about 630,000 distinct CDR3 sequences, with 25% observed a single time. Sequencing was performed on naive CD8+ T cells from blood, with Jurkat cell RNA spiked in. These receptors all stem from a human donor in good health. Some libraries in this study had Jurkat cell RNA spiked in. Both conserved end residues are part of each CDR3. D genes are given only for firm matches. Clone sizes are given selectively: once, few, many, or a class where the clone is expanded.

v_call	clone_size	d_call	j_call	cdr3_aa	cdr3_nt
TRBV5-1	many	.	TRBJ2-7	CASSLGDPTLFVYEQYF	TGCGCCAGCAGCTTGGGGGACCCGACCCTCTTTGTCTACGAGCAGTACTTC
TRBV28	.	TRBD1	TRBJ2-4	CASSFDRGWGIQYF	TGTGCCAGCAGTTTTGACAGGGGTTGGGGCATTCAGTACTTC
TRBV5-1	many	TRBD2	TRBJ2-7	CASSFSGKSSYEQYF	TGCGCCAGCAGCTTTAGCGGGAAGAGCTCCTACGAGCAGTACTTC
TRBV7-2	many	.	TRBJ2-1	CASSPYLEYEQFF	TGTGCCAGCAGCCCCTATCTTGAGTATGAGCAGTTCTTC
TRBV4-1	many	.	TRBJ1-2	CASSQEVGANYGYTF	TGCGCCAGCAGCCAAGAAGTGGGGGCGAACTATGGCTACACCTTC
TRBV2	few	.	TRBJ1-4	CASLGQPSTNEKLFF	TGTGCCAGTCTCGGACAGCCCTCAACTAATGAAAAACTGTTTTTT
TRBV24-1	few	.	TRBJ1-5	CATSDSDQPQHF	TGTGCCACCAGTGATTCGGATCAGCCCCAGCATTTT
TRBV3-1	few	.	TRBJ2-2	CASSQDVRQFNTGELFF	TGTGCCAGCAGCCAAGACGTACGACAGTTTAACACCGGGGAGCTGTTTTTT
TRBV7-9	many	TRBD1	TRBJ2-3	CASSSLTTWTGSQTDTQYF	TGTGCCAGCAGCTCTTTAACCACCTGGACAGGGTCTCAAACAGATACGCAGTATTTT
TRBV14	few	TRBD1	TRBJ2-1	CASSWQGVHNEQFF	TGTGCCAGCAGCTGGCAGGGGGTCCACAATGAGCAGTTCTTC
TRBV10-3	.	.	TRBJ2-7	CATGFTYEQYF	TGTGCCACCGGATTCACCTACGAGCAGTACTTC
TRBV20-1	.	.	TRBJ2-3	CSARVRVGAMGNTETQYF	TGCAGTGCTAGAGTACGAGTAGGAGCTATGGGGAACACAGAAACGCAGTATTTT
TRBV6-6	.	.	TRBJ2-1	CASSYTRDRVYNEQFF	TGTGCCAGCAGTTACACCCGGGACCGGGTGTACAATGAGCAGTTCTTC
TRBV6-5	many	.	TRBJ2-7	CASSYSYGAEQYF	TGTGCCAGCAGTTATAGTTATGGGGCCGAGCAGTACTTC
TRBV20-1	many	.	TRBJ2-7	CSAPRPSARYEQYF	TGCAGTGCTCCTCGCCCCTCGGCCCGCTACGAGCAGTACTTC
TRBV6-1	many	.	TRBJ1-1	CASRAWGGDRGTEAFF	TGTGCCAGCAGGGCGTGGGGAGGGGACCGGGGCACTGAAGCTTTCTTT
TRBV5-4	.	TRBD2	TRBJ2-1	CACSPLAGGPGEQFF	TGTGCCTGCAGCCCACTAGCGGGGGGGCCCGGGGAGCAGTTCTTC
TRBV3-1	few	.	TRBJ1-5	CASSRGDFSNQPQHF	TGTGCCAGCAGCCGGGGGGACTTTAGCAATCAGCCCCAGCATTTT
TRBV19	.	.	TRBJ2-2	CASSIPVRGPGELFF	TGTGCCAGTAGTATCCCAGTGCGGGGGCCCGGGGAGCTGTTTTTT
TRBV4-1	.	.	TRBJ2-3	CASSQDLLAYLNTDTQYF	TGCGCCAGCAGCCAAGATCTTCTAGCCTACCTAAACACAGATACGCAGTATTTT
TRBV7-8	.	TRBD2	TRBJ2-3	CASSLLTSGASPDTQYF	TGTGCCAGCAGCTTATTGACCAGCGGGGCGAGCCCAGATACGCAGTATTTT
TRBV11-2	few	.	TRBJ2-2	CASSLEDGFTGELFF	TGTGCCAGCAGCTTAGAAGACGGATTCACCGGGGAGCTGTTTTTT
TRBV6-6	few	.	TRBJ2-1	CASVRTIYNEQFF	TGTGCCAGCGTCCGGACCATTTACAATGAGCAGTTCTTC
TRBV5-8	few	.	TRBJ2-5	CASSFGQGREETQYF	TGTGCCAGCAGCTTCGGTCAGGGGCGGGAAGAGACCCAGTACTTC
TRBV27	.	TRBD1	TRBJ1-2	CASSSRDRGYGYTF	TGTGCCAGCAGTTCCCGGGACAGGGGCTATGGCTACACCTTC
TRBV6-2/TRBV6-3	once	TRBD2	TRBJ2-1	CASSLAGSSYSEQFF	TGTGCCAGCAGTCTAGCGGGGAGCTCCTACAGTGAGCAGTTCTTC
TRBV6-6	many	TRBD1	TRBJ1-6	CASSHRGSPLHF	TGTGCCAGCAGCCACAGGGGTTCACCCCTCCACTTT
TRBV27	many	.	TRBJ2-6	CASRTTGATTSGANVLTF	TGTGCCAGCCGAACTACTGGGGCCACAACCTCTGGGGCCAACGTCCTGACTTTC
TRBV19	.	.	TRBJ2-3	CASSTPAKGSTDTQYF	TGTGCCAGTAGTACGCCAGCCAAGGGAAGCACAGATACGCAGTATTTT
TRBV15	.	.	TRBJ2-3	CATSFRDTGRPQDTQYF	TGTGCCACCAGCTTCCGGGACACCGGTCGGCCCCAAGATACGCAGTATTTT
TRBV10-3	few	.	TRBJ2-2	CAILGHTNTGELFF	TGTGCCATCCTCGGACATACGAACACCGGGGAGCTGTTTTTT
TRBV4-3	few	.	TRBJ1-2	CASSPQEGYGYTF	TGCGCCAGCAGCCCCCAAGAGGGATACGGCTACACCTTC
TRBV4-3	few	TRBD2	TRBJ2-1	CASSQDWSSGVITSYNEQFF	TGCGCCAGCAGCCAAGATTGGTCTAGCGGGGTTATCACCTCCTACAATGAGCAGTTCTTC
TRBV27	once	.	TRBJ2-5	CAGSPEGNAGETQYF	TGTGCCGGCAGTCCAGAAGGGAACGCGGGAGAGACCCAGTACTTC
TRBV7-9	few	TRBD1	TRBJ2-1	CASSYSGQGDHNEQFF	TGTGCCAGCAGTTACTCCGGACAGGGCGATCACAATGAGCAGTTCTTC
TRBV7-9	many	.	TRBJ1-3	CAGHLEAHSGNTIYF	TGTGCCGGCCACCTCGAAGCTCACTCTGGAAACACCATATATTTT
TRBV9	many	.	TRBJ2-6	CASSVAGPGANVLTF	TGTGCCAGCAGCGTAGCAGGGCCTGGGGCCAACGTCCTGACTTTC
TRBV27	.	.	TRBJ2-3	CASSPPPYTDTQYF	TGTGCCAGCAGTCCGCCCCCCTACACAGATACGCAGTATTTT
TRBV30	.	.	TRBJ2-6	CAWSAGSGANVLTF	TGTGCCTGGAGTGCAGGGAGTGGGGCCAACGTCCTGACTTTC
TRBV4-3	many	.	TRBJ1-1	CASSGEGPMNTEAFF	TGCGCCAGCAGCGGAGAGGGACCGATGAACACTGAAGCTTTCTTT
TRBV25-1	many	.	TRBJ1-1	CASSETNTEAFF	TGTGCCAGCAGTGAAACAAACACTGAAGCTTTCTTT
TRBV28	many	TRBD1	TRBJ2-2	CASSFRGLNTGELFF	TGTGCCAGCAGTTTCAGGGGGCTAAACACCGGGGAGCTGTTTTTT
TRBV20-1	many	.	TRBJ2-3	CSARELLYGGGTDTQYF	TGCAGTGCTAGAGAGCTACTATACGGCGGGGGCACAGATACGCAGTATTTT
TRBV30	.	.	TRBJ2-1	CAWLGPGGPYNEQFF	TGTGCCTGGTTAGGGCCCGGGGGGCCGTACAATGAGCAGTTCTTC
TRBV12-3/TRBV12-4	many	TRBD1	TRBJ2-3	CASSGSGTGQNTDTQYF	TGTGCCAGCAGTGGATCCGGGACAGGGCAAAACACAGATACGCAGTATTTT
TRBV6-2/TRBV6-3	many	TRBD1	TRBJ1-1	CASRTDRAAFF	TGTGCCAGCAGAACTGACAGGGCTGCTTTCTTT